One sample yielded the 3 T cell receptor beta chains listed below, sequenced in a study of lymphopenia after photon versus proton radiotherapy (dated by TCRdb to the late 2010s). Library construction relied on the immunoSEQ multiplex PCR assay. TCRdb provides this immuneACCESS table in a form limited to in-frame rearrangements. Some clones are lacking; in checked studies, under half of them reflect an unresolved V gene, and why the rest are absent is not known. The sample table records about 40,000 clones; more than 70% of these occur just once. The ten largest make up 10% of the sample. Sequencing was performed on peripheral blood, taken from a patient treated with proton-based radiotherapy. All receptors derive from a woman aged 70-85 years with pancreatic cancer. Some clones in this sample may be carry-over from other donors' samples.

V usage is TRBV6-1 and J usage is TRBJ1-5; 9 bases match TRBD1. The V segment lost 7 bases and the J segment 6 bases; nucleotides outside the gene matches: 10. Germline CDR1 and CDR2: MNHNS and SASEGT. CDR3 size: 15 residues. In nucleotides, the CDR3 is TGTGCCAGCATTTCTGGACAGGGGATGGGTCAGCCCCAGCATTTT. Its protein is CASISGQGMGQPQHF.

CDR3 coding DNA: TGTGCCAGCAGTTGGGGACAGGGGGGCTATGGCTACACCTTC. Its translation: CASSWGQGGYGYTF. V is TRBV6-5 and J is TRBJ1-2, with 11 nucleotides matching TRBD1. J lost 4 bases, V lost 4 bases, and 2 bases had no gene match. The CDR3 is 14 residues long. The V gene's germline CDR1 is MNHEY and CDR2 SVGAGI.

The chain has TRBV19 and TRBJ1-1; D gene ambiguous. Looked up from germline, CDR1 is LNHDA and CDR2 is SQIVND (reference sequence). V lost 5 bases and J lost 1, with 8 bases in between. CDR3 length: 13 amino acids. CDR3 amino acids: CASSSTRNTEAFF. DNA for the CDR3: TGTGCCAGTAGTTCGACGAGGAACACTGAAGCTTTCTTT.